Listed below are T cell receptor beta chains from one sample, sequenced in a study of PD-1 blockade in classical Hodgkin lymphoma. Only in-frame clones appear in the TCRdb table, and some are missing; sequencing was by immunoSEQ multiplex PCR. Of 20,000 to 25,000 clones in the sample, 60% to 75% were seen once. Sequencing used peripheral blood mononuclear cells (PBMCs), obtained before the fourth cycle of nivolumab. These TCRs come from a human donor with classical Hodgkin lymphoma. Both conserved end residues are part of each CDR3. Each record gives: V gene, CDR3 length, J gene, clone size, D gene, CDR3 DNA, CDR3 protein. The D gene is left open where the match is weak. Part of the rows lack a size; the others show once, few, many or a class for expanded clones.

TRBV28	12	TRBJ1-1	medium-sized	NA	TGTGCCAGCAGGTCGCCGGGGTACGGAGCTTTCTTT	CASRSPGYGAFF
TRBV30	14	TRBJ1-2	NA	TRBD1	TGTGCCTGGAGTCGACAGGGTGGTGACTATGGCTACACCTTC	CAWSRQGGDYGYTF
TRBV5-4	16	TRBJ1-1	NA	NA	TGTGCCAGCAGCTTGGGTGGAGGGGGAATGAACACTGAAGCTTTCTTT	CASSLGGGGMNTEAFF
TRBV6-4	15	TRBJ1-6	NA	NA	TGTGCCAGCAGTGAAAGAGGGAACTATAATTCACCCCTCCACTTT	CASSERGNYNSPLHF
TRBV2	18	TRBJ2-7	NA	TRBD2	TGTGCCAGCAGTGAAGGGGTGTCTAGCGGGAGGAATAGCTACGAGCAGTACTTC	CASSEGVSSGRNSYEQYF
TRBV5-5	17	TRBJ1-1	NA	NA	TGTGCCAGCGCCAAATACGCCCGGATGGAATTGAACACTGAAGCTTTCTTT	CASAKYARMELNTEAFF
TRBV21-1	16	TRBJ1-5	few	NA	TGTGCCAGCAGCATCCAACAGGGGGCTCGGGATCAGCCCCAGCATTTT	CASSIQQGARDQPQHF
TRBV4-3	15	TRBJ2-7	NA	TRBD1	TGCGCCAGCAGCCAGGACGACAGGGGCTCCTACGAGCAGTACTTC	CASSQDDRGSYEQYF
TRBV6-5	11	TRBJ2-1	NA	NA	TGTGCCAGCAGTTTAGGGATTGAGCAGTTCTTC	CASSLGIEQFF
TRBV5-8	17	TRBJ2-1	NA	TRBD2	TGTGCCAGCAGCTTCCCCCCGGGACTAGCGGGGCACAATGAGCAGTTCTTC	CASSFPPGLAGHNEQFF
TRBV5-4	18	TRBJ2-5	NA	TRBD2	TGTGCCAGCAGCTTGGAGGGCGGGAGATTGACCGGGCGAGAGACCCAGTACTTC	CASSLEGGRLTGRETQYF
TRBV6-5	14	TRBJ2-7	medium-sized	TRBD2	TGTGCCAGCACGCCGGACCGGCGGGAGAGCGAGCAGTACTTC	CASTPDRRESEQYF
TRBV28	15	TRBJ2-1	few	NA	TGTGCCAGCAGTTTGATTCCAGGGGGGGCCAATGAGCAGTTCTTC	CASSLIPGGANEQFF
TRBV7-3	13	TRBJ1-1	NA	NA	TGTGCCAGCAGCTTAGGACAGAACACTGAAGCTTTCTTT	CASSLGQNTEAFF
TRBV4-1	15	TRBJ1-2	medium-sized	TRBD1	TGCGCCAGCAGCCAAGGGGAAGGGGGCGACTATGGCTACACCTTC	CASSQGEGGDYGYTF
TRBV30	14	TRBJ1-2	NA	NA	TGTGCCTGGAGTGTAGGGACTCCCGACTATGGCTACACCTTC	CAWSVGTPDYGYTF
TRBV10-3	12	TRBJ2-1	NA	NA	TGTGCCATCGGGGGGACCTACAATGAGCAGTTCTTC	CAIGGTYNEQFF
TRBV30	15	TRBJ2-2	once	TRBD1	TGTGCCTGGACCAACAGGGGGTTGAGCACCGGGGAGCTGTTTTTT	CAWTNRGLSTGELFF
TRBV6-1	13	TRBJ1-5	NA	NA	TGTGCCAGCAGTGAAGTCGCGGGTCAGCCCCAGCATTTT	CASSEVAGQPQHF
TRBV7-9	14	TRBJ2-7	NA	NA	TGTGCCAGCAGCTTGGCCCTTTCGGGCTACGAGCAGTACTTC	CASSLALSGYEQYF
TRBV7-2	14	TRBJ1-5	NA	NA	TGTGCCAGCAGCTTAGACCATAGCAATCAGCCCCAGCATTTT	CASSLDHSNQPQHF
TRBV28	16	TRBJ2-1	NA	NA	TGTGCCAGCAGTTCCCCAGACGGGGGCCCCTACAATGAGCAGTTCTTC	CASSSPDGGPYNEQFF
TRBV9	15	TRBJ2-1	few	NA	TGTGCCAGCAGCGTAGTGGTGGGGAGCTACAATGAGCAGTTCTTC	CASSVVVGSYNEQFF
TRBV7-9	12	TRBJ2-2	once	NA	TGTGCCAGCAGCTTAATTATCGGGGAGCTGTTTTTT	CASSLIIGELFF
TRBV4-2	16	TRBJ2-2	NA	TRBD1	TGTGCCAGCAGCCAACGACAGGGGGCGAACACCGGGGAGCTGTTTTTT	CASSQRQGANTGELFF
TRBV5-1	15	TRBJ2-5	NA	TRBD2	TGCGCCAGCAGCACCGGTGCTAGCGGGATTGAGACCCAGTACTTC	CASSTGASGIETQYF
TRBV2	14	TRBJ2-7	NA	TRBD1	TGTGCCAGCGTACGGGACAGGCTCTCCTACGAGCAGTACTTC	CASVRDRLSYEQYF
TRBV4-1	15	TRBJ2-2	NA	TRBD1	TGCGCCAGCAACCCCGGGACAGCGAACACCGGGGAGCTGTTTTTT	CASNPGTANTGELFF
TRBV7-3	13	TRBJ2-3	once	NA	TGTGCCAGCAGCTCGCAGGTGACAGATACGCAGTATTTT	CASSSQVTDTQYF
TRBV7-9	16	TRBJ2-2	few	TRBD2	TGTGCCAGCAGCTCAAGGCGGGAGGGCCTCACCGGGGAGCTGTTTTTT	CASSSRREGLTGELFF
TRBV4-1	13	TRBJ2-5	NA	NA	TGCGCCAGCAGCCAGGGGATACGGGAGACCCAGTACTTC	CASSQGIRETQYF
TRBV6-1	15	TRBJ1-3	NA	NA	TGTGCCAGCAGTGAAGAAAGGGCTCCGGGAAACACCATATATTTT	CASSEERAPGNTIYF
TRBV7-9	14	TRBJ2-7	few	TRBD1	TGTGCCAGCAGCTTCGGGCAGGGGGCCTTCGAGCAGTACTTC	CASSFGQGAFEQYF
TRBV4-3	12	TRBJ2-1	NA	NA	TGCGCCAGCAGCCAAGACCGCCTTGAGCAGTTCTTC	CASSQDRLEQFF
TRBV4-3	16	TRBJ1-4	NA	NA	TGCGCCAGCAGCCAAGATTGGGTATCGACTAATGAAAAACTGTTTTTT	CASSQDWVSTNEKLFF
TRBV2	16	TRBJ1-6	NA	NA	TGTGCCAGCAGTGAAGAAGGGCAGGCATATAATTCACCCCTCCACTTT	CASSEEGQAYNSPLHF
TRBV19	13	TRBJ1-2	NA	NA	TGTGCCAGTAGTATAGGGGGACACTATGGCTACACCTTC	CASSIGGHYGYTF
TRBV10-3	14	TRBJ2-1	NA	TRBD2	TGTGCCATCAGGGCCGGGACTAGCGGAAATGAGCAGTTCTTC	CAIRAGTSGNEQFF
TRBV19	16	TRBJ1-3	few	NA	TGTGCCAGTAGTCCTCAGGGACGGAGCTCTGGAAACACCATATATTTT	CASSPQGRSSGNTIYF
TRBV9	16	TRBJ1-2	NA	TRBD1	TGTGCCAGCAGCGTAGGTTCCGGGACAGGGTACTATGGCTACACCTTC	CASSVGSGTGYYGYTF
TRBV5-6	11	TRBJ2-7	NA	NA	TGTGCCAGCAGCTTGTGGGGCGAGCAGTACTTC	CASSLWGEQYF
TRBV6-1	14	TRBJ1-5	NA	TRBD1	TGTGCCAGCAGTGAGGGGACAGGGATGCAGCCCCAGCATTTT	CASSEGTGMQPQHF
TRBV6-1	15	TRBJ1-2	NA	TRBD1	TGTGCCAGCAGTGATCCGGGACAGGGTAACTATGGCTACACCTTC	CASSDPGQGNYGYTF
TRBV7-9	13	TRBJ2-1	few	TRBD2	TGTGCCAGCAGCCTAGGGACTAGCGGGAGTCAGTTCTTC	CASSLGTSGSQFF
TRBV9	15	TRBJ2-1	once	TRBD2	TGTGCCAGCAGCGTAGAGGGCGGGAGGTACAATGAGCAGTTCTTC	CASSVEGGRYNEQFF
TRBV19	18	TRBJ2-2	NA	TRBD2	TGTGCCAGTAGTACAATACTAGCGGGGGTGTCGAACACCGGGGAGCTGTTTTTT	CASSTILAGVSNTGELFF
TRBV11-2	15	TRBJ1-4	NA	NA	TGTGCCAGCAGCTTAGAGTGGGTTCGAGGCGAAAAACTGTTTTTT	CASSLEWVRGEKLFF
TRBV27	15	TRBJ2-7	NA	TRBD2	TGTGCCAGCAGTCAACGGACTAGCGGGGAGTACGAGCAGTACTTC	CASSQRTSGEYEQYF
TRBV6-6	13	TRBJ2-7	NA	NA	TGTGCCAGCAGTAATCTGGGTCCCTACGAGCAGTACTTC	CASSNLGPYEQYF